Shown below are 23 T cell receptor beta chains from a single sample sequenced in a study of cytomegalovirus exposure and HLA in healthy donors. In the PCR, 60 Vbeta and 13 Jbeta primers were used. Clones were read by immunoSEQ multiplex PCR, and TCRdb kept only the in-frame ones, dropping some. This sample has about 120,000 clones; around 74% occur once, and the top ten carry 30%. Input material: PBMCs. Source of these receptors: a man in his 60s in good health and CMV-seropositive.

The chain has TRBV5-4 and TRBJ1-2; 10 bases are a match to TRBD1. From germline, CDR1 is SGHNT and CDR2 YYREEE (reference sequence). Trimming removed 4 bases from V and 8 bases from J; junction bases left unmatched: 5. CDR3 size: 13 residues. The CDR3, as DNA: TGTGCCAGCAGCGACAGGGGGCGCGAAGGCTACACCTTC. This codes for CASSDRGREGYTF.

J is TRBJ1-5 and V is TRBV5-5; maybe TRBD1 (5 bases). This CDR3 has 13 residues. Deletions cut 2 bases from V and 7 bases from J, with 10 bases between. In germline, CDR1 is SGHKS, CDR2 YYEKEE (reference sequence). DNA of the CDR3: TGTGCCAGCAGCTTTGGGGGAGGGCAGCCCCAGCATTTT. It encodes CASSFGGGQPQHF.

The genes are TRBV10-2 and TRBJ1-5; 8 bases agree with TRBD1. This CDR3 spans 13 amino acids. V was pared by 4 bases and J by 7 bases, with 3 bases of the junction left unmatched. CDR1 is WSHSY, CDR2 SAAADI, per germline. CDR3 bases: TGCGCCAGCAGTGCAGGGGGCCGCCAGCCCCAGCATTTT. Its translation is CASSAGGRQPQHF.

The chain combines TRBV2 with TRBJ2-7, with 9 bases lining up with TRBD1. This CDR3 is 14 amino acids long. J was trimmed by 6 bases and V by 6 bases; bases with no gene match: 9. Germline CDR1 is SNHLY and CDR2 is FYNNEI. CDR3 in amino acids: CASRVGTGWSEQYF. In nucleotides, the CDR3 is TGTGCCAGCAGGGTCGGGACAGGGTGGTCCGAGCAGTACTTC.

This chain links TRBV27 with TRBJ1-1, with D maybe TRBD1 (5 bases). Germline V gene sequence: CDR1 MNHEY, CDR2 SMNVEV (reference sequence). The CDR3 runs to 14 residues. With 1 base removed from V and 3 bases from J, the gap between germline ends came to 9 bases. CDR3 sequence reads: CASSLYPGHTEAFF. CDR3 coding DNA: TGTGCCAGCAGTTTATACCCAGGGCACACTGAAGCTTTCTTT.

The V and J genes are TRBV4-2 and TRBJ2-5; 9 bases are a match to TRBD2. The CDR3 is 16 residues long. V dropped 0 bases and J dropped 5; count of bases not matched to a gene: 7. Germline values: CDR1 LGHNA, CDR2 YNFKEQ. In DNA, the CDR3 is TGTGCCAGCAGCCAAGACGGGGCGGGGGGGAGCGAGACCCAGTACTTC. It specifies CASSQDGAGGSETQYF.

In this sample, this clone turned up once. The chain is built from TRBV2 and TRBJ2-1, with 12 bases matching TRBD1. With V trimmed by 6 bases and J by 5 bases, 5 bases remained unmatched. CDR3 length equals 15 residues. Germline loops: CDR1 SNHLY, CDR2 FYNNEI. The CDR3 region is CASRGTGGRDNEQFF. The CDR3 nucleotides read TGTGCCAGCAGGGGGACAGGGGGCCGCGACAATGAGCAGTTCTTC.

The rearrangement joins TRBV5-4 to TRBJ1-1; D gene uncertain. Germline CDR1 and CDR2: SGHNT and YYREEE (reference sequence). The CDR3 covers 13 residues. Trimming cost V 2 bases and J 1 base, with 6 bases left between them. DNA for the CDR3: TGTGCCAGCAGCTTAAGACAGAACACTGAAGCTTTCTTT. This codes for CASSLRQNTEAFF.

For this clone: At one boundary the junction diverges from the germline segment, which might be a read error. V gene TRBV5-1 combines with J gene TRBJ1-1, with 11 bases identical to TRBD1. Germline values: CDR1 SGHRS, CDR2 YFSETQ. This CDR3 contains 12 residues. CDR3 loop: CASSEDRGHASF. DNA of the CDR3: TGCGCCAGCAGCGAGGACAGGGGGCATGCTTCCTTT.

The chain recombines TRBV5-6 with TRBJ2-5, with 9 positions matching TRBD2. Germline V gene data show CDR1 as SGHDT and CDR2 as YYEEEE. The CDR3 has 17 residues. V lost 0 bases and J lost 4; bases outside the gene matches: 10. The CDR3 sequence: CASSLAAGGGAGETQYF. The CDR3 nucleotides are TGTGCCAGCAGCTTGGCCGCCGGCGGGGGGGCTGGAGAGACCCAGTACTTC.

This rearrangement joins TRBV30 to TRBJ2-3, with TRBD1 matching over 7 bases. CDR1 is GTSNPN and CDR2 is SVGIG in the germline V gene (reference sequence). This CDR3 has 14 residues. V was clipped by 2 bases and J by 2 bases; unmatched bases: 4. DNA for the CDR3: TGTGCCTGGAGTATCGGGACAGTCACAGATACGCAGTATTTT. It codes for CAWSIGTVTDTQYF.

This clone was seen only once. The chain is built from TRBV11-1 and TRBJ1-2; a weak D match, TRBD1 (5 bases). Between the trimmed V and J ends, which lost 5 bases and 7 bases, there was a span of 11 bases. Germline V gives CDR1 SGHAT, CDR2 FQDESV (reference sequence). The CDR3 spans 12 residues. Here the CDR3 reads CASSVDTAGYTF. DNA of the CDR3: TGTGCCAGCAGCGTGGACACAGCTGGCTACACCTTC. The whole variable domain, remainder taken from reference TRBV11-1 and TRBJ1-2, is EAEVAQSPRYKITEKSQAVAFWCDPISGHATLYWYRQILGQGPELLVQFQDESVVDDSQLPKDRFSAERLKGVDSTLKIQPAELGDSAMYLCASSVDTAGYTFGSGTRLTVV.

The CDR3 coding sequence is TGTGCCAGCAGCTTAACGGGGGGGCACAGAACTGAAGCTTTCTTT. As protein: CASSLTGGHRTEAFF. The V call is TRBV7-3, the J call TRBJ1-1, with D maybe TRBD1 (6 bases). Trimming cost V 0 bases and J 5 bases, with 13 bases left between them. CDR1 is SGHTA and CDR2 is FQGTGA in the germline V gene. The CDR3 spans 15 residues.

J is TRBJ1-4 and V is TRBV18; 11 nucleotides agree with TRBD1. The CDR3 has 16 amino acids. Germline V CDR1 and CDR2: KGHSH, LQKENI. V shed 3 bases, J shed 3 bases, and the junction held 3 bases outside the gene matches. The CDR3 loop is CASSPGTGGANEKLFF. CDR3 in DNA: TGTGCCAGCTCACCCGGGACAGGGGGGGCTAATGAAAAACTGTTTTTT.

J is TRBJ2-7 and V is TRBV14, with 8 positions matching TRBD1. Germline V gene lookup returns CDR1 SGHDN and CDR2 FVKESK. After removal of 2 bases from V and 4 bases from J, the junction contained 4 bases not matched to a gene. The CDR3 has 14 residues. CDR3 coding DNA: TGTGCCAGCAGCCAAATAGGACAGGGTTACGAGCAGTACTTC. Translating it yields CASSQIGQGYEQYF.

The CDR3: CASSYQGQGSIEQFF. CDR3 sequence (DNA): TGTGCCAGCAGTTACCAGGGACAGGGGTCGATTGAGCAGTTCTTC. This chain joins TRBV6-5 and TRBJ2-1; 10 bases line up with TRBD1. With V trimmed by 2 bases and J by 9 bases, 7 bases remained unmatched. CDR1 and CDR2 from the germline V gene are MNHEY and SVGAGI. The CDR3 spans 15 residues.

The chain joins TRBV6-6 to TRBJ1-1; possible D gene TRBD1, 5 bases. Looked up from germline, CDR1 is MNHNY and CDR2 is SVGAGI (reference sequence). The CDR3 is made up of 13 amino acids. V was trimmed by 6 bases and J by 1 base, leaving 9 bases between them. The CDR3 spells CASSPTENTEAFF. DNA for the CDR3: TGTGCCAGCAGCCCGACAGAGAACACTGAAGCTTTCTTT.

The CDR3 spells CASSALTQNTEAFF. CDR3 sequence (DNA): TGTGCCAGCAGTGCACTGACACAGAACACTGAAGCTTTCTTT. The chain carries TRBV2 and TRBJ1-1; D gene unclear. CDR3 length: 14 residues. Germline V gene lookup returns CDR1 SNHLY and CDR2 FYNNEI. The germline V and J ends were trimmed by 4 bases and 1 base, with 10 bases remaining between them.

V usage is TRBV5-4 and J usage is TRBJ2-7; 7 nucleotides match TRBD1. Germline V gene data show CDR1 as SGHNT and CDR2 as YYREEE (reference sequence). V dropped 4 bases and J dropped 6; count of bases not matched to a gene: 10. The CDR3 sequence is 14 residues long. The CDR3 loop is CASSPYTGDGEQYF. The CDR3 DNA sequence: TGTGCCAGCAGCCCCTATACAGGGGACGGCGAGCAGTACTTC.

The rearrangement joins TRBV7-2 to TRBJ2-1; tentatively, D is TRBD1 (5 bases). Germline CDR1 is SGHTA and CDR2 is FQGNSA. Between the trimmed V and J ends, which lost 10 bases and 8 bases, there was a span of 15 bases. This CDR3 is 12 amino acids long. The CDR3 here is CATSRWGDEQFF. As DNA, the CDR3 is TGTGCCACCTCAAGATGGGGCGATGAGCAGTTCTTC.

The chain links TRBV10-3 to TRBJ2-2; TRBD1 matches at 7 bases. The CDR3 length is 13 residues. Trimming removed 2 bases from V and 6 bases from J; junction bases left unmatched: 0. Germline V gene data show CDR1 as ENHRY and CDR2 as SYGVKD. This chain's CDR3 is CAISETGAGELFF. DNA for the CDR3: TGTGCCATCAGTGAGACAGGGGCCGGGGAGCTGTTTTTT.

The chain carries TRBV13 and TRBJ1-1; D gene ambiguous. V was shortened by 2 bases and J by 11 bases, with 12 bases between the two germline ends. Germline V CDR1 and CDR2: PRHDT, FYEKMQ (reference sequence). The CDR3 consists of 12 residues. This CDR3 is CASSLSSPRAFF. CDR3 nucleotides: TGTGCCAGCAGCTTATCCTCCCCGCGCGCTTTCTTT.

The chain joins TRBV5-1 to TRBJ2-2, with 10 bases that match TRBD1. The CDR3 totals 15 residues. Germline V gene lookup returns CDR1 SGHRS and CDR2 YFSETQ. V lost 3 bases, J lost 3 bases, and 2 bases stayed unmatched. CDR3 sequence (DNA): TGCGCCAGCAGCTACGGGACAGGGGACACCGGGGAGCTGTTTTTT. It translates to CASSYGTGDTGELFF. Using reference TRBV5-1 and TRBJ2-2 for the parts outside the CDR3, the full variable domain is KAGVTQTPRYLIKTRGQQVTLSCSPISGHRSVSWYQQTPGQGLQFLFEYFSETQRNKGNFPGRFSGRQFSNSRSEMNVSTLELGDSALYLCASSYGTGDTGELFFGEGSRLTVL.